The subject of this entry is one TCR beta chain. Clones were read by immunoSEQ multiplex PCR, and TCRdb kept only the in-frame ones, dropping some. The table has 70,000 or so clones, roughly 91% seen once. This specimen belongs to a study of T cell changes during pregnancy in multiple sclerosis. Germline CDR1 reads KGHSH; CDR2 reads LQKENI. The V segment lost 5 bases and the J segment 2 bases; nucleotides outside the gene matches: 5. The CDR3 is 14 amino acids. The sample in question was peripheral blood, obtained in the third trimester of pregnancy. The V and J genes are TRBV18 and TRBJ2-7, with 8 bases matching TRBD2. The TCR sequence derives from a female donor in good health, enrolled as a control in a pregnancy study. The CDR3 spells CASSMAGGTYEQYF. Written as DNA, the CDR3 is TGTGCCAGCTCAATGGCGGGGGGTACCTACGAGCAGTACTTC.